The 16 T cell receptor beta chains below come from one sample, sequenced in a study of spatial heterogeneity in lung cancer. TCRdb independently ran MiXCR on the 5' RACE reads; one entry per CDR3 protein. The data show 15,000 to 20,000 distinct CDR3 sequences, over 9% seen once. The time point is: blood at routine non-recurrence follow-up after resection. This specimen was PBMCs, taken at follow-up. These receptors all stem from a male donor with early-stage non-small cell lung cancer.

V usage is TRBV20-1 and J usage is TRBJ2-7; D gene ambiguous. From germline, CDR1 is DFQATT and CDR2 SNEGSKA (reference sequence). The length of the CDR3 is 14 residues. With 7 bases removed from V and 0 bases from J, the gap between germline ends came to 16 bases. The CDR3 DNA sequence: TGCAGTGGACAATTGAGGACCCGCTCCTACGAGCAGTACTTC. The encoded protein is CSGQLRTRSYEQYF.

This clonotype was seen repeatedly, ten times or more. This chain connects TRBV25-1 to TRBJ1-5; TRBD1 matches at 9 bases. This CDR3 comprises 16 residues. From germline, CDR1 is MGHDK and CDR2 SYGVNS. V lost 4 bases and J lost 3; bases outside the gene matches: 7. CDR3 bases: TGTGCCAGCAGTGCCGATGGGACAGGGTTCAATCAGCCCCAGCATTTT. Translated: CASSADGTGFNQPQHF.

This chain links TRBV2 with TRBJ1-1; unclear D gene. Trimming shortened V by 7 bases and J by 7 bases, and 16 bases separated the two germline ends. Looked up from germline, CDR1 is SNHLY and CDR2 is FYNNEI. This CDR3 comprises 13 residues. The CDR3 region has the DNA TGTGCCAGCAACGGCGGCTTGGCGATTGAAGCTTTCTTT. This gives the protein CASNGGLAIEAFF. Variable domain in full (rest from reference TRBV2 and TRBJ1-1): EPEVTQTPSHQVTQMGQEVILRCVPISNHLYFYWYRQILGQKVEFLVSFYNNEISEKSEIFDDQFSVERPDGSNFTLKIRSTKLEDSAMYFCASNGGLAIEAFFGQGTRLTVV.

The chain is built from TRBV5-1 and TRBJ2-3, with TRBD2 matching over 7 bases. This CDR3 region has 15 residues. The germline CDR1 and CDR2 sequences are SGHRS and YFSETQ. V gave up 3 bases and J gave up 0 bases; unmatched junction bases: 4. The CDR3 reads CASSSSGASTDTQYF. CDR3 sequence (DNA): TGCGCCAGCAGCTCAAGCGGGGCTAGCACAGATACGCAGTATTTT.

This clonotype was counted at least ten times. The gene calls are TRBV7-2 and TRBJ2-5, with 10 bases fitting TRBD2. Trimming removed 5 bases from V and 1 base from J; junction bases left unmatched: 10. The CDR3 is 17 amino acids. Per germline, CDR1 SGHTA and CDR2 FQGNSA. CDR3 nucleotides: TGTGCCAGCAGCCCCCTTACCCGACTAGCGGGCCAAGAGACCCAGTACTTC. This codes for CASSPLTRLAGQETQYF.

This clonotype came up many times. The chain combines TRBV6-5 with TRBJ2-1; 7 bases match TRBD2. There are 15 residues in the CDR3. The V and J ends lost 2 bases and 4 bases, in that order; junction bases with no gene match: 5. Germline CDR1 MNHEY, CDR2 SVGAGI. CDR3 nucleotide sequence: TGTGCCAGCAGTTACGGGAGGGCAAGATACAATGAGCAGTTCTTC. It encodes CASSYGRARYNEQFF.

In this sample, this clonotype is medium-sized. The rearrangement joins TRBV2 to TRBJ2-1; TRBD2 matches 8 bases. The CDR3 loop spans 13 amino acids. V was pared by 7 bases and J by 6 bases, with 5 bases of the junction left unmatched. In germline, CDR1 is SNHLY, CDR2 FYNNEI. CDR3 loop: CASTGRGGNEQFF. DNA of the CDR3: TGTGCCAGCACTGGCCGGGGGGGCAATGAGCAGTTCTTC.

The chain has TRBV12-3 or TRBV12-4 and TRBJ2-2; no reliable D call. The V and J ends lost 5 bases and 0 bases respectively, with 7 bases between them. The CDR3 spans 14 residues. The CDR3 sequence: CASSIKANTGELFF. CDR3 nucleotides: TGTGCCAGCAGTATCAAGGCGAACACCGGGGAGCTGTTTTTT.

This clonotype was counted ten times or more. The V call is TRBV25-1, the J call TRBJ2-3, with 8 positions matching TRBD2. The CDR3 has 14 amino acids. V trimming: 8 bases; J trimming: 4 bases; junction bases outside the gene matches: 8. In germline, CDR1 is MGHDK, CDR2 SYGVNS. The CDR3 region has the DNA TGTGCCAGCCAGTTCGGGAGGGGGTCAGATACGCAGTATTTT. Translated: CASQFGRGSDTQYF.

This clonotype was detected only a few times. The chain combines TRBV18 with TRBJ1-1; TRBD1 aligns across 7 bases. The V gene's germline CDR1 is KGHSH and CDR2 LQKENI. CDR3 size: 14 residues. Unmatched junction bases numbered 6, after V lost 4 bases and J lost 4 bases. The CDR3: CASSRDSRGTEAFF. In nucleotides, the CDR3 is TGTGCCAGCTCACGGGACAGTCGTGGCACTGAAGCTTTCTTT.

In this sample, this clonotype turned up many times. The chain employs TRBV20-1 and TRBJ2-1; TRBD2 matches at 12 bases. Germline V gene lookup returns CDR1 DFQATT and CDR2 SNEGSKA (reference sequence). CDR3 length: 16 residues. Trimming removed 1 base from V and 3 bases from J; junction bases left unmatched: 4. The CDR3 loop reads CSARALAGGGYNEQFF. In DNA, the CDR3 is TGCAGTGCTAGAGCACTAGCGGGAGGAGGCTACAATGAGCAGTTCTTC.

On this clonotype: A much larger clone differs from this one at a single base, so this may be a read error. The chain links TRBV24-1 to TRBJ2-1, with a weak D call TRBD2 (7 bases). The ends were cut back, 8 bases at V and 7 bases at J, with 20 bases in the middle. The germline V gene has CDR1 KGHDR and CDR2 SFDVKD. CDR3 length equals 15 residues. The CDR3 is CATITWGGVKNEQFF. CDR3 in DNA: TGTGCCACCATCACTTGGGGGGGCGTTAAAAATGAGCAGTTCTTC.

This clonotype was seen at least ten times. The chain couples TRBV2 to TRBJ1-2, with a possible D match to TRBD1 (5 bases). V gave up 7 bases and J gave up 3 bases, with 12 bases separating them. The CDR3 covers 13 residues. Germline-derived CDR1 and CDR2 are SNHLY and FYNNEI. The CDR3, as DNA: TGTGCCAGCAACCCGGGGGACCACTATGGCTACACCTTC. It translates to CASNPGDHYGYTF.

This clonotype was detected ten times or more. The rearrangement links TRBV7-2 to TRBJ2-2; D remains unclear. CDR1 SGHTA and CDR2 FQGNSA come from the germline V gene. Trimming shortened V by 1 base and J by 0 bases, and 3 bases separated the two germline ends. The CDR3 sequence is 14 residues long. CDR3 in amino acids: CASSLGANTGELFF. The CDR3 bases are TGTGCCAGCAGCTTAGGGGCGAACACCGGGGAGCTGTTTTTT.

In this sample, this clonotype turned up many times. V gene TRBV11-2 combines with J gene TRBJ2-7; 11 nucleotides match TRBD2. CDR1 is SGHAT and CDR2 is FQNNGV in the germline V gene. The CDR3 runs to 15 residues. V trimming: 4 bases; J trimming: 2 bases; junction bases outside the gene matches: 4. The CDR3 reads CASSSTSGTTYEQYF. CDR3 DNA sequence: TGTGCCAGCAGCTCGACTAGCGGGACGACCTACGAGCAGTACTTC.

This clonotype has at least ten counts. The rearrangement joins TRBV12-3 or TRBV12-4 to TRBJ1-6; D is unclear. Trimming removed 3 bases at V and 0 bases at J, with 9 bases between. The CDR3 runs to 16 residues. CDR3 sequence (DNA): TGTGCCAGCAGTTTGGGCACGAGCTCCTATAATTCACCCCTCCACTTT. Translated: CASSLGTSSYNSPLHF.